The sample holds many counts of the clone carrying this TCR beta chain. The antigen is undetermined. The TCR beta CDR3 regions underwent amplification from RNA transcripts. HTBI primers were used in a first-round RT-PCR, which preceded a second-round multiplex PCR. MiXCR, applied by TCRdb to the multiplex PCR reads, yields one record per CDR3 protein. The sample yields about 740,000 distinct CDR3 sequences, roughly two fifths seen once. Trimming removed 1 base from V and 4 bases from J, with 7 bases in between. This CDR3 spans 14 amino acids. Germline V gene lookup returns CDR1 LNHNV and CDR2 YYDKDF (reference sequence). Ophthalmopathy donors showed moderate-to-severe activity, CAS ≥3, NOSPECS ≥4 and a duration under 3 months. This specimen belongs to a study of Graves' ophthalmopathy and Graves' hyperthyroidism. Study-wide results and caveats: The model predicted ophthalmopathy progression with roughly 70% sensitivity and 72.22% specificity. Blood contained most expanded thyroid clonotypes exceeding 0.001 frequency.

This clonotype was sampled from an adult man with Graves' ophthalmopathy. Sequencing was carried out using peripheral blood. The rearrangement uses TRBV15 and TRBJ2-2; D is uncertain. This CDR3 is CATSRGHRTGELFF. The CDR3 DNA is TGTGCCACCAGCAGAGGACACCGCACCGGGGAGCTGTTTTTT.